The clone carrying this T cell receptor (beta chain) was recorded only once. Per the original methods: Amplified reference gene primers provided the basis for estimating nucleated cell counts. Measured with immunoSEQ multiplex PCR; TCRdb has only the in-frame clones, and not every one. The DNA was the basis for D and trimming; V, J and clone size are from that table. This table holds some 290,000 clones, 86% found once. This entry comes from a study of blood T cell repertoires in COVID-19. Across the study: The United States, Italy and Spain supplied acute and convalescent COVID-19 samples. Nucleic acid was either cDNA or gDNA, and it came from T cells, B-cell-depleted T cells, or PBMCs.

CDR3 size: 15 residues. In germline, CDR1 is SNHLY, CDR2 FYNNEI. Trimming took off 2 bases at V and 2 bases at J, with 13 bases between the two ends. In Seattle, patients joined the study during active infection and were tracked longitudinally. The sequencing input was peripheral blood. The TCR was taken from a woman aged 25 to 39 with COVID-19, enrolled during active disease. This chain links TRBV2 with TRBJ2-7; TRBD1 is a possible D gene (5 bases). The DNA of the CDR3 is TGTGCCAGCAGTGAACGTGGGGCGATACCCTACGAGCAGTACTTC. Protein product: CASSERGAIPYEQYF. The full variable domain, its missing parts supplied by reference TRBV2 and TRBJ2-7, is EPEVTQTPSHQVTQMGQEVILRCVPISNHLYFYWYRQILGQKVEFLVSFYNNEISEKSEIFDDQFSVERPDGSNFTLKIRSTKLEDSAMYFCASSERGAIPYEQYFGPGTRLTVT.